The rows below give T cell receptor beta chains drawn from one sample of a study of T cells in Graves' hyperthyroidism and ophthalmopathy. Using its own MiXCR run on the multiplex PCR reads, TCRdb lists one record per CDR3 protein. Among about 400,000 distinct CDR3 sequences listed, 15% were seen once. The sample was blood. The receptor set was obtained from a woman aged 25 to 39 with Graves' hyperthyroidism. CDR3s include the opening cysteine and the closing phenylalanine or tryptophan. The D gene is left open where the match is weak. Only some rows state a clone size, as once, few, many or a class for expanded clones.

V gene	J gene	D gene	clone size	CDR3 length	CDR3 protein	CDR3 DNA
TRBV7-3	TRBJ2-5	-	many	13	CASSTDRSETQYF	TGTGCCAGCAGCACAGACAGATCCGAGACCCAGTACTTC
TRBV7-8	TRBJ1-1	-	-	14	CASSLDGGGIAAFF	TGTGCCAGCAGCTTAGATGGGGGCGGGATCGCGGCTTTCTTT
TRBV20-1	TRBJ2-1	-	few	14	CSASVGAIRNEQFF	TGCAGTGCTAGCGTGGGGGCAATCAGGAATGAGCAGTTCTTC
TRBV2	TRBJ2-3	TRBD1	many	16	CASSEGGQGNTDTQYF	TGTGCCAGCAGTGAAGGAGGACAGGGTAACACAGATACGCAGTATTTT
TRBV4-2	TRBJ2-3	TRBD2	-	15	CASSRTGTSEDTQYF	TGTGCCAGCAGCCGGACCGGGACTAGCGAAGATACGCAGTATTTT
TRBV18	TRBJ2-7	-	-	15	CASSPPSESSYEQYF	TGTGCCAGCTCACCACCGTCTGAGAGCTCCTACGAGCAGTACTTC
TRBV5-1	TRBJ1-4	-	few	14	CASSLEGANEKLFF	TGCGCCAGCAGCTTGGAGGGGGCTAATGAAAAACTGTTTTTT
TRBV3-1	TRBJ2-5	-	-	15	CASSQRGRGGETQYF	TGTGCCAGCAGCCAACGAGGGAGAGGGGGGGAGACCCAGTACTTC
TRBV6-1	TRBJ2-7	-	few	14	CASSLWGGLDEQYF	TGTGCCAGCAGTCTTTGGGGGGGCCTCGACGAGCAGTACTTC
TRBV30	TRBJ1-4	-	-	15	CAWSTGTSTNEKLFF	TGTGCCTGGAGCACCGGGACCTCAACTAATGAAAAACTGTTTTTT
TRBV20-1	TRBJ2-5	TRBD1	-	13	CSASRQGAGTQYF	TGCAGTGCTAGCCGCCAGGGGGCTGGGACCCAGTACTTC
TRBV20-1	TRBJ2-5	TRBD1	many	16	CSARSPGQHSQETQYF	TGCAGTGCTAGATCGCCGGGACAGCACAGCCAAGAGACCCAGTACTTC
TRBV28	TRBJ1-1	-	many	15	CASSSTKTANTEAFF	TGTGCCAGCAGTTCAACTAAGACGGCGAACACTGAAGCTTTCTTT
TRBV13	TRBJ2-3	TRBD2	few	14	CASSLATSADTQYF	TGTGCCAGCAGCTTAGCGACTAGCGCCGATACGCAGTATTTT
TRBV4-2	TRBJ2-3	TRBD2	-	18	CASSQDLTSGRVRDTQYF	TGTGCCAGCAGCCAAGATCTGACTAGCGGGAGAGTCCGAGATACGCAGTATTTT
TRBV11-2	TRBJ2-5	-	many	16	CASSILNEGYQETQYF	TGTGCCAGCAGCATACTCAACGAAGGGTACCAAGAGACCCAGTACTTC
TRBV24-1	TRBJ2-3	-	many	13	CATSFSGTDTQYF	TGTGCCACCAGTTTTTCGGGGACAGATACGCAGTATTTT
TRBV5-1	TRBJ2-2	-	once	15	CASSLAYKNTGELFF	TGCGCCAGCAGCTTGGCCTACAAGAACACCGGGGAGCTGTTTTTT
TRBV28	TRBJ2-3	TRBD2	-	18	CASSFGGAGGPWSDTQYF	TGTGCCAGCAGTTTTGGGGGCGCGGGAGGGCCATGGTCAGATACGCAGTATTTT
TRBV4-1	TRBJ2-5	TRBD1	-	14	CASSQEQGVETQYF	TGCGCCAGCAGCCAAGAACAGGGGGTAGAGACCCAGTACTTC
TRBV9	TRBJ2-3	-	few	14	CASSVGPDTDTQYF	TGTGCCAGCAGCGTCGGACCAGACACAGATACGCAGTATTTT
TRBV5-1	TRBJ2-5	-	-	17	CASSLAGSLGGQETQYF	TGCGCCAGCAGCTTGGCCGGTTCTCTGGGGGGTCAAGAGACCCAGTACTTC
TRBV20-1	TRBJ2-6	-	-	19	CSARDPRDGGSSGANVLTF	TGCAGTGCTAGAGATCCGAGGGACGGTGGAAGCTCTGGGGCCAACGTCCTGACTTTC
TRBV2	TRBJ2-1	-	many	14	CASSRQALYNEQFF	TGTGCCAGCAGCCGGCAAGCCCTCTACAATGAGCAGTTCTTC
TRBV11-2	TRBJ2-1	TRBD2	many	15	CASSPLAGVGNEQFF	TGTGCCAGCAGCCCACTAGCGGGAGTTGGCAATGAGCAGTTCTTC
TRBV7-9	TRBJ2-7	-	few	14	CASSLLTESYEQYF	TGTGCCAGCAGCTTATTGACTGAATCCTACGAGCAGTACTTC
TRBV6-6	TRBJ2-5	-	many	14	CASSYGRRGETQYF	TGTGCCAGCAGTTACGGGCGGAGGGGTGAGACCCAGTACTTC
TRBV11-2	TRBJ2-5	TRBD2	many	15	CASSARLAGGETQYF	TGTGCCAGCAGCGCCCGACTAGCGGGAGGAGAGACCCAGTACTTC
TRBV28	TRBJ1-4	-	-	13	CASSYRTWEKLFF	TGTGCCAGCAGTTACCGGACATGGGAAAAACTGTTTTTT